This entry features one T cell receptor beta chain sequence. Its antigen is currently unknown. This sample is part of a study of T cell repertoires in ileal Crohn's disease. Findings of the study overall: Clonality above 26.8% at surgery always came with endoscopic recurrence.

Clones were sequenced by immunoSEQ multiplex PCR, and TCRdb holds only the in-frame ones, with some missing. The sample shows about 1,900 clones, 79% of them seen only once. Trimming left V 5 bases short and J 3 bases short, with 5 bases between. The CDR3 length is 11 residues. Germline CDR1 is SGHVS and CDR2 is FQNEAQ. Sequencing was done on a sample of ileal tissue. The TCR comes from an adult with Crohn's disease. This chain links TRBV7-8 with TRBJ2-7; D is ambiguous. The CDR3 coding sequence is TGTGCCAGCAGCACACACTACGAGCAGTACTTC. Translation: CASSTHYEQYF.